Each of the 5 T cell receptor beta chains below was sequenced from the same sample in a study of cytomegalovirus exposure and HLA in healthy donors. Vbeta (60) and Jbeta (13) primers were used in the PCR. Generated by immunoSEQ multiplex PCR, the TCRdb table keeps only in-frame clones and is missing some. Of approximately 150,000 clones in the sample, approximately 60% were seen once. The specimen was PBMCs. The origin of the receptors is a woman aged 60-70 years in good health and CMV-seropositive.

This chain joins TRBV5-4 and TRBJ2-3, with 11 bases that match TRBD2. This CDR3 is 16 amino acids long. With V trimmed by 4 bases and J by 4 bases, 8 bases remained unmatched. Germline CDR1 and CDR2: SGHNT and YYREEE (reference sequence). CDR3 nucleotides: TGTGCCAGCAGCCCCACCGGGACTAGCGGTCCAGATACGCAGTATTTT. Its translation is CASSPTGTSGPDTQYF.

This clone was observed a handful of times. This chain uses TRBV7-9 with TRBJ2-4, with D possibly being TRBD2 (6 bases). This CDR3 has 13 residues. V lost 4 bases and J 7 bases, leaving 11 bases between the germline ends. Germline V CDR1 and CDR2: SEHNR, FQNEAQ (reference sequence). The DNA for the CDR3 is TGTGCCAGCAGCTCGAGCGGGTCTAACATTCAGTACTTC. Translated, it gives CASSSSGSNIQYF.

The genes are TRBV13 and TRBJ2-5, with TRBD2 identical over 9 bases. CDR3 length: 18 residues. The germline CDR1 and CDR2 sequences are PRHDT and FYEKMQ (reference sequence). V was pared by 4 bases and J by 0 bases, with 12 bases of the junction left unmatched. The CDR3 sequence: CASSSKQTGTSHQETQYF. Written as DNA, the CDR3 is TGTGCCAGCAGCTCAAAGCAAACTGGGACTAGCCACCAAGAGACCCAGTACTTC.

In its sample, this clone was seen once. The chain links TRBV30 to TRBJ1-2; D perhaps matches TRBD1 (5 bases). The V gene's germline CDR1 is GTSNPN and CDR2 SVGIG (reference sequence). The length of the CDR3 is 13 residues. V shed 3 bases and J shed 6 bases, with 14 bases lying between them. The CDR3 coding sequence is TGTGCCTGGAGGGGTCGGGGGATCCATGGCTACACCTTC. Translation: CAWRGRGIHGYTF.

This clone was seen a few times. The V gene is TRBV6-6, the J gene TRBJ1-1; D gene uncertain. Germline-derived CDR1 and CDR2 are MNHNY and SVGAGI (reference sequence). V was trimmed by 6 bases and J by 7 bases, leaving 15 bases between them. The CDR3 sequence is 13 residues long. The CDR3: CASRVGSSREAFF. CDR3 in DNA: TGTGCCAGCAGGGTAGGGAGTTCTCGTGAAGCTTTCTTT.